The 10 T cell receptor beta chains presented below share a single source sample, sequenced in a study of human T cells and chemical hapten exposure (dated by TCRdb to about 2021). Libraries were constructed by RACE. The sequencer was a NextSeq 500. TCRdb applied fastp at Q25 and MiXCR to the public reads, then kept only in-frame beta chains. For every CDR3 protein sequence, its rows merge into one entry that carries the most common genes and DNA. Within this sample are more than 110,000 distinct CDR3 sequences, with about 10% of them counted one time only. The biggest ten clones account for about 1.4% of the sample. The intended sense of this specimen's time point label: patch test 2, 6 weeks after DPC sensitization. The meaning of the sample's treatment or condition label: therapeutic diphenylcyclopropenone sensitization with weekly scalp DPC. Sample: whole blood, taken in connection with sensitization to the hapten diphenylcyclopropenone (DPC). These receptors all stem from a woman aged 45 to 65 with alopecia areata. Some clones in this sample may be carry-over from other donors' samples.

This clonotype has a count of ten or more. The chain joins TRBV28 to TRBJ2-3, with D perhaps TRBD1 (6 bases). Germline CDR1 reads MDHEN; CDR2 reads SYDVKM. V lost 6 bases to trimming and J lost 2 bases, with 15 bases between them. CDR3 length equals 15 residues. As DNA, the CDR3 is TGTGCCAGCAGCTCCGCGCAGGGGTTCACAGATACGCAGTATTTT. It specifies CASSSAQGFTDTQYF.

This clonotype was counted many times. This CDR3 is CASSPRAGQGTYEQYF. The CDR3 DNA is TGTGCCAGCAGCCCCAGAGCCGGACAGGGGACCTACGAGCAGTACTTC. This chain joins TRBV7-6 and TRBJ2-7, with TRBD1 matching 9 bases. CDR1 is SGHVS and CDR2 is FNYEAQ in the germline V gene. There are 16 residues in the CDR3. V was pared by 5 bases and J by 2 bases, with 10 bases of the junction left unmatched.

The sample holds a few counts of this clonotype. The genes are TRBV7-9 and TRBJ2-7; D is ambiguous. Germline-derived CDR1 and CDR2 are SEHNR and FQNEAQ (reference sequence). V dropped 5 bases and J dropped 3 bases, with 17 bases sitting between them. This CDR3 is 15 amino acids long. The CDR3 DNA sequence: TGTGCCAGCAGCCCTCACCCCGGTCTAAACTACGAGCAGTACTTC. This sequence encodes CASSPHPGLNYEQYF.

The V and J genes are TRBV19 and TRBJ1-5; 10 bases line up with TRBD1. Per the germline V gene, CDR1 is LNHDA and CDR2 is SQIVND (reference sequence). V was pared by 1 base and J by 6 bases, with 3 bases of the junction left unmatched. This CDR3 region has 15 residues. The CDR3 loop reads CASSIGQGAGQPQHF. In DNA form, the CDR3 reads TGTGCCAGTAGTATAGGACAGGGGGCCGGTCAGCCCCAGCATTTT.

The chain carries TRBV29-1 and TRBJ2-5, with D maybe TRBD2 (5 bases). V lost 3 bases and J lost 4, with 9 bases in between. The CDR3 runs to 12 residues. In germline, CDR1 is SQVTM, CDR2 ANQGSEA. CDR3 DNA sequence: TGCAGCGTTGAGGTGGCGGGAGAGACCCAGTACTTC. It encodes CSVEVAGETQYF.

A few counts support this clonotype. The V call is TRBV21-1, the J call TRBJ1-2. TRBV21-1 constitutes a pseudogene. This CDR3 has 11 residues. The CDR3 protein is CASSRDIYYTF. The DNA for the CDR3 is TGTGCCAGCAGCCGAGACATCTACTACACCTTC.

In its sample, this clonotype was seen many times. CDR3 in DNA: TGCAGCGGTTCAGAGAGCACTGAAGCTTTCTTT. It translates to CSGSESTEAFF. The V call is TRBV29-1, the J call TRBJ1-1; D remains unclear. V was cut by 7 bases and J by 4 bases, with 10 bases left in between. This CDR3 is built from 11 residues. Per germline, CDR1 SQVTM and CDR2 ANQGSEA.

CDR3 amino acids: CASSATGRPGSPLHF. The CDR3 DNA reads as TGTGCCAGCAGTGCCACAGGGAGACCAGGTTCACCCCTCCACTTT. The rearrangement uses TRBV28 and TRBJ1-6, with D possibly TRBD1 on 6 matching bases. Germline-derived CDR1 and CDR2 are MDHEN and SYDVKM. Trimming stripped 5 bases from V and 9 bases from J, with 17 bases between. This CDR3 contains 15 residues.

This clonotype was seen only a few times. The chain recombines TRBV28 with TRBJ2-5; the D is unclear. Trimming took 3 bases from V and 2 from J, leaving 10 bases between them. The CDR3 is made up of 14 amino acids. In germline, CDR1 is MDHEN, CDR2 SYDVKM. The CDR3 DNA is TGTGCCAGCAGTTTGGCAGCCCAACAAGAGACCCAGTACTTC. Amino acids: CASSLAAQQETQYF.

This chain links TRBV6-5 with TRBJ2-2; the match to TRBD2 covers 7 bases. The length of the CDR3 is 15 residues. The germline V gene has CDR1 MNHEY and CDR2 SVGAGI. Trimming took 5 bases from V and 2 from J; bases not matched to a gene: 5. CDR3 DNA sequence: TGTGCCAGCAGTCCGGGACTAATCAACACCGGGGAGCTGTTTTTT. It yields the protein CASSPGLINTGELFF.